Given below is one TCR beta chain in context. The target antigen is unknown. Amplification used 60 Vbeta primers and 13 Jbeta primers. Only in-frame clones appear in the TCRdb table, and some are missing; sequencing was by immunoSEQ multiplex PCR. The sample data list about 32,000 clones. These donors, healthy bone marrow donors, were studied. This sample stems from a study of cytomegalovirus exposure and HLA in healthy donors. The overall study: A previous analysis identified 95 million to 120 million unique TCR beta sequences derived from roughly 180 million T cells. Regarding the study as a whole: Most subjects' HLA-A and HLA-B alleles were reportedly predicted from TCR beta sequences. Most of the TCR beta V segments (in an earlier analysis) were productive either about 87% or about 30% of the time.

V lost 5 bases and J lost 10; bases outside the gene matches: 8. The CDR3 has 14 residues. Per germline, CDR1 SGHVS and CDR2 FNYEAQ. Input material: PBMCs. This TCR derives from a female donor in good health and CMV-seronegative. The chain couples TRBV7-6 to TRBJ1-6, with 7 bases aligning to TRBD1. This CDR3 is CASSQGGSGSPLHF. CDR3 coding DNA: TGTGCCAGCAGCCAGGGGGGTTCTGGCTCACCCCTCCACTTT.